The clone carrying this T cell receptor beta chain was seen at least ten times. The data stem from a study of T cell repertoires in cytomegalovirus infection. TCRdb fed the reads into MiXCR, producing one record per CDR3 protein. There are more than 75,000 distinct CDR3 sequences in the sample; around 3.4% occur only once, and under 5.5% lies in the top ten. The CDR3 sequence is 14 residues long. The germline V gene encodes CDR1 SEHNR and CDR2 FQNEAQ (reference sequence). V lost 4 bases and J 3 bases, leaving 10 bases between the germline ends. This clonotype was obtained from a human donor in good health (CMV status not recorded). Some clones in this sample may be carry-over from other donors' samples. The J gene is TRBJ1-5, the V gene TRBV7-9; D may be TRBD1 (5 bases). The sequencing sample was made of PBMCs. CDR3 bases: TGTGCCAGCAGCTCTGACAGCTCCAATCAGCCCCAGCATTTT. Amino acid sequence: CASSSDSSNQPQHF.